This T cell receptor beta chain was sequenced during a study of identical twins. Notes on the study in general: Weaker excess twin sharing was seen among beta out-of-frame sequences. Twins shared out-of-frame alpha sequences with excess low generation probability.

Note on this clonotype: What it recognizes is unknown. With a much larger clone just one base away, this may be a read error.

CDR1 SGHVS and CDR2 FNYEAQ come from the germline V gene. The CDR3 spans 17 residues. TCRdb ran MiXCR on the 5' RACE reads and lists one entry per CDR3 protein. The table includes about 190,000 distinct CDR3 sequences, about a sixth detected once. These records were also assigned to another study, of T cells expressing NK-cell markers. From that second work: Dominant NKG2C+ clonotypes made up about 1.0-7.0% of CD8+ T cells in six donors.

This clonotype originated in a woman aged 18-29 years in good health. Sequencing was done on a sample of CD8+ T cells sorted from blood. The rearrangement links TRBV7-6 to TRBJ2-1; D possibly matches TRBD1 or TRBD2 (5 bases each). The chain's CDR3 is CASSLGGRGYSYNDQFF. In DNA, the CDR3 is TGTGCCAGCAGCTTAGGGGGACGCGGGTACTCCTACAATGATCAGTTCTTC.